In this sample, the clone carrying this T cell receptor (beta chain) turned up many times. Via MiXCR, TCRdb re-called the 5' RACE reads, giving one row per CDR3 protein. Among 25,000 to 35,000 distinct CDR3 sequences listed, around 6% were seen once. This sample stems from a study of early T cells in non-severe SARS-CoV-2 infection. The V end was cut by 4 bases, the J end by 2 bases, with 8 bases between. The germline gives CDR1 KGHDR, CDR2 SFDVKD. This CDR3 is built from 13 residues. This material consisted of whole blood, taken at baseline. The source is an adult who was a healthcare worker with PCR-confirmed SARS-CoV-2 infection or an uninfected control (not recorded which). The rearrangement links TRBV24-1 to TRBJ2-7; a possible D gene is TRBD2 (5 bases). The CDR3 protein is CATSEPGTYEQYF. CDR3 sequence (DNA): TGTGCCACCAGTGAGCCGGGAACCTACGAGCAGTACTTC.